What follows describes a single T cell receptor beta chain. Its antigen is not identified. These data come from a study of cytomegalovirus exposure and HLA in healthy donors. Whole-study findings and limits: It was reportedly the case that the classifier diagnosed cytomegalovirus status with high specificity and sensitivity.

The PCR ran on 60 Vbeta and 13 Jbeta primers. Assay: immunoSEQ multiplex PCR; the TCRdb copy retains only in-frame clones and omits some. Among about 190,000 clones listed, about 69% were seen once. This receptor was taken from a man aged 30 to 45 in good health and CMV-seropositive. Sequenced input: PBMCs.

CDR3 amino acids: CASSASGVFGEQFF. CDR3 DNA: TGTGCCAGCTCGGCTAGCGGGGTTTTCGGTGAGCAGTTCTTC. The V call is TRBV9, the J call TRBJ2-1, with TRBD2 identical over 9 bases. With V trimmed by 7 bases and J by 9 bases, 11 bases remained unmatched. The CDR3 is 14 residues long. Germline CDR1 is SGDLS and CDR2 is YYNGEE.